Below are 20 T cell receptor beta chains sequenced from a single sample in a study of CD8+CD57+ T cells in acquired aplastic anemia. Flow cytometry had shown expanded CD8+CD57+ cells in the patients chosen for sequencing. Genomic DNA templated the TCR beta VDJ and CDR3 profiling. Via MiXCR, TCRdb re-called the reads, giving one row per CDR3 protein. Of approximately 170,000 distinct CDR3 sequences in the sample, over 40% were seen once. Sequenced sample: sorted CD4+, CD8+, or CD8+CD57+ T cells (not recorded which) from PBMCs. These receptors were collected from a human donor with aplastic anemia.

The V and J genes are TRBV9 and TRBJ2-4; a possible D gene is TRBD2 (5 bases). The V and J ends lost 0 bases and 1 base respectively, with 5 bases between them. This CDR3 region has 14 residues. Germline V gene sequence: CDR1 SGDLS, CDR2 YYNGEE. This chain's CDR3 is CASSVGEAKNIQYF. CDR3 DNA sequence: TGTGCCAGCAGCGTAGGGGAGGCCAAAAACATTCAGTACTTC.

This chain joins TRBV15 and TRBJ1-4, with D perhaps TRBD1 (5 bases). Trimming took off 0 bases at V and 8 bases at J, with 13 bases between the two ends. Germline CDR1 is LNHNV and CDR2 is YYDKDF (reference sequence). The CDR3 has 15 amino acids. CDR3 residues: CATSRDRGLGEKLFF. CDR3 nucleotides: TGTGCCACCAGCAGAGATAGGGGATTGGGGGAAAAACTGTTTTTT.

The chain links TRBV24-1 to TRBJ2-7; 9 positions agree with TRBD2. Trimming cost V 2 bases and J 6 bases; bases outside gene matches: 7. The CDR3 runs 15 residues. The germline V gene has CDR1 KGHDR and CDR2 SFDVKD. The CDR3 here is CATSDCGRAWSEQYV. The CDR3 region has the DNA TGTGCCACCAGTGATTGCGGGAGGGCCTGGAGCGAGCAGTACGTC.

This clonotype was found many times. The gene calls are TRBV7-9 and TRBJ2-2; D is uncertain. This CDR3 comprises 15 residues. The V gene's germline CDR1 is SEHNR and CDR2 FQNEAQ (reference sequence). The germline V and J ends were trimmed by 1 base and 7 bases, with 13 bases remaining between them. The CDR3 spells CASSLVRRSFGELFF. In DNA, the CDR3 is TGTGCCAGCAGCTTAGTCAGGCGCTCGTTCGGGGAGCTGTTTTTT.

This clonotype was seen many times. The V and J genes are TRBV28 and TRBJ1-5; no definite D call. V gave up 6 bases and J gave up 5 bases, with 8 bases separating them. CDR1 is MDHEN and CDR2 is SYDVKM in the germline V gene. The CDR3 spans 12 residues. CDR3 in DNA: TGTGCCAGCAGGGGAGGTGATCAGCCCCAGCATTTT. Its protein is CASRGGDQPQHF. Combining the CDR3 with reference TRBV28 and TRBJ1-5 gives the whole variable domain DVKVTQSSRYLVKRTGEKVFLECVQDMDHENMFWYRQDPGLGLRLIYFSYDVKMKEKGDIPEGYSVSREKKERFSLILESASTNQTSMYLCASRGGDQPQHFGDGTRLSIL.

This clonotype was detected many times. The genes are TRBV12-3 or TRBV12-4 and TRBJ1-2; 8 positions match TRBD1. The CDR3 consists of 16 residues. V dropped 6 bases and J dropped 8; count of bases not matched to a gene: 17. The DNA of the CDR3 is TGTGCCAGCAGGGTGACAGGGGATCCGTCTTTGTTGGGCTACACCTTC. Protein: CASRVTGDPSLLGYTF.

This clonotype has at least ten counts. The chain links TRBV5-1 to TRBJ1-6; 10 bases are shared with TRBD1. The CDR3 runs to 15 residues. The germline V gene encodes CDR1 SGHRS and CDR2 YFSETQ. Germline trimming cut 4 bases from V and 5 bases from J; bases unmatched to any gene: 3. The CDR3 is CASSVGTGDNSPLHF. Here the CDR3 DNA reads TGCGCCAGCAGCGTAGGGACAGGGGATAATTCACCCCTCCACTTT.

On this clonotype itself: This could be a read error, since a much larger clone is one nucleotide away. The genes are TRBV5-1 and TRBJ2-2, with no clear D. Germline V gene data show CDR1 as SGHRS and CDR2 as YFSETQ. This CDR3 has 14 residues. The CDR3 sequence: CPSSSSQYTGELFF. The CDR3 DNA reads TGCCCCAGCAGCTCGAGCCAATACACCGGGGAGCTGTTTTTT.

In DNA form, the CDR3 reads TGTGCCAGCAGCTTTAGTAGCGGGGCTCAAGAGACCCAGTACTTC. Its protein product is CASSFSSGAQETQYF. The V and J genes are TRBV7-9 and TRBJ2-5, with TRBD2 identical over 8 bases. The CDR3 extends over 15 amino acids. J lost 2 bases, V lost 3 bases, and 5 bases had no gene match. The germline CDR1 and CDR2 sequences are SEHNR and FQNEAQ (reference sequence).

The chain uses TRBV7-9 and TRBJ1-1; possible D gene TRBD1, 6 bases. This CDR3 contains 14 residues. V lost 4 bases and J lost 5, with 14 bases in between. Germline loops: CDR1 SEHNR, CDR2 FQNEAQ (reference sequence). Here the CDR3 DNA reads TGTGCCAGCAGCTCAGGGGCGTCGGCGACTGAAGCTTTCTTT. Its protein is CASSSGASATEAFF.

This clonotype has ten or more counts. CDR3 in amino acids: CASRGTRASTDTQYF. CDR3 nucleotides: TGTGCCAGCAGGGGGACACGTGCTAGCACAGATACGCAGTATTTT. The genes are TRBV7-6 and TRBJ2-3; the D gene is possibly TRBD1 (6 bases). Germline-derived CDR1 and CDR2 are SGHVS and FNYEAQ. V was trimmed by 6 bases and J by 0 bases, leaving 13 bases between them. This CDR3 has 15 residues.

The CDR3 region is CSVSGTGGSDTQYF. The CDR3 DNA sequence: TGCAGCGTTTCCGGGACAGGGGGTTCAGATACGCAGTATTTT. This chain links TRBV29-1 with TRBJ2-3, with 11 bases that match TRBD1. Germline V gives CDR1 SQVTM, CDR2 ANQGSEA. This CDR3 region has 14 residues. With 5 bases clipped from V and 4 bases from J, the junction kept 5 bases outside the gene matches.

This clonotype was observed once. The rearrangement links TRBV10-2 to TRBJ1-5; D is uncertain. The CDR3 is 15 residues long. Germline V gene sequence: CDR1 WSHSY, CDR2 SAAADI. Deletions cut 2 bases from V and 2 bases from J, with 10 bases between. CDR3 sequence reads: CASSEAGWGNQPQHF. The DNA for the CDR3 is TGCGCCAGCAGTGAGGCGGGATGGGGCAATCAGCCCCAGCATTTT.

This clonotype showed up many times. V is TRBV19 and J is TRBJ2-7; 9 nucleotides match TRBD1. The CDR3 totals 15 residues. CDR1 is LNHDA, CDR2 SQIVND, per germline (reference sequence). V was pared by 5 bases and J by 4 bases, with 9 bases of the junction left unmatched. In DNA, the CDR3 is TGTGCCAGTAGTCCCATCGGACAGGGGAGGTACGAGCAGTACTTC. It yields the protein CASSPIGQGRYEQYF.

This clonotype was detected only a few times. The chain joins TRBV29-1 to TRBJ2-7, with TRBD1 matching over 8 bases. Germline-derived CDR1 and CDR2 are SQVTM and ANQGSEA. V lost 4 bases to trimming and J lost 5 bases; unmatched junction nucleotides: 7. The CDR3 totals 13 residues. The chain's CDR3 is CSVGKTGVHEQYF. DNA for the CDR3: TGCAGCGTTGGGAAGACAGGGGTCCACGAGCAGTACTTC.

This clonotype was seen a handful of times. The chain uses TRBV3-1 and TRBJ1-2, with a possible D match to TRBD1 (6 bases). The V end was cut by 0 bases, the J end by 4 bases, with 15 bases between. Germline assignment: CDR1 LGHDT and CDR2 YNNKEL (reference sequence). CDR3 length: 16 residues. CDR3 amino acids: CASSQDWTVPAYGYTF. CDR3 nucleotides: TGTGCCAGCAGCCAAGATTGGACAGTCCCGGCCTATGGCTACACCTTC.

This clonotype was detected many times. The chain carries TRBV20-1 and TRBJ1-4, with D unclear. This CDR3 region has 13 residues. V was shortened by 4 bases and J by 7 bases, with 13 bases between the two germline ends. Per germline, CDR1 DFQATT and CDR2 SNEGSKA (reference sequence). CDR3 region: CSAKGAAGEKLFF. CDR3 DNA: TGCAGTGCTAAAGGCGCTGCGGGTGAAAAACTGTTTTTT.

On this clonotype: This may be a read error, as it is one base from a much larger clone. This CDR3 is missing its conserved last phenylalanine or tryptophan, likely due to a read error. The rearrangement joins TRBV4-3 to TRBJ2-3; TRBD1 might be the D (5 bases). Between the trimmed V and J ends, which lost 0 bases and 2 bases, there was a span of 12 bases. CDR3 length: 16 amino acids. CDR1 LGHNA and CDR2 YSLEER come from the germline V gene. CDR3 residues: CASSQDWTPLTDTQYV. In nucleotides, the CDR3 is TGCGCCAGCAGCCAAGATTGGACACCCCTCACAGATACGCAGTATGTT.

This clonotype was observed a handful of times. The chain couples TRBV7-9 to TRBJ1-2; D uncertain. This CDR3 region has 13 residues. V was pared by 5 bases and J by 2 bases, with 9 bases between. Germline assignment: CDR1 SEHNR and CDR2 FQNEAQ (reference sequence). The CDR3: CASSPRRNYGYTF. CDR3 bases: TGTGCCAGCAGCCCTCGTAGAAACTATGGCTACACCTTC.

In this sample, this clonotype turned up once. This chain uses TRBV2 with TRBJ1-6; D is possibly TRBD1 (5 bases). CDR3 size: 13 residues. The ends were cut back, 8 bases at V and 10 bases at J, with 15 bases in the middle. In germline, CDR1 is SNHLY, CDR2 FYNNEI. The CDR3 sequence: CASLGGARSPLHF. In DNA, the CDR3 is TGTGCCAGCCTTGGCGGGGCCCGGTCACCCCTCCACTTT. Complete variable domain (other parts from reference TRBV2 and TRBJ1-6): EPEVTQTPSHQVTQMGQEVILRCVPISNHLYFYWYRQILGQKVEFLVSFYNNEISEKSEIFDDQFSVERPDGSNFTLKIRSTKLEDSAMYFCASLGGARSPLHFGNGTRLTVT.